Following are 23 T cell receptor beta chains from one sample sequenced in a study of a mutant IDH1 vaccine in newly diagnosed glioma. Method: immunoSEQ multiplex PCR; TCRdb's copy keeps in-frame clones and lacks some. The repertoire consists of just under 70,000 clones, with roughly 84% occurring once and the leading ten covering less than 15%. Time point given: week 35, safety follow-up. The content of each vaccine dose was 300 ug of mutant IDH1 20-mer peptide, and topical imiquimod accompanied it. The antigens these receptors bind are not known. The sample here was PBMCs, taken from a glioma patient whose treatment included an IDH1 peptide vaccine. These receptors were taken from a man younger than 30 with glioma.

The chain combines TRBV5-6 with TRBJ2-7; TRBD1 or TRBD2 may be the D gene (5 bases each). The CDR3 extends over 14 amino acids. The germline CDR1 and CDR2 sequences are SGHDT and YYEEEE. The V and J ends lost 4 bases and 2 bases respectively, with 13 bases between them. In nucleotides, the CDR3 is TGTGCCAGCAGCGGCCAAGGGGACCCCTACGAGCAGTACTTC. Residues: CASSGQGDPYEQYF.

The CDR3 DNA is TGTGCCAGCATGGACTACGCGAAGGGGGCCCAGCATTTT. Translation gives CASMDYAKGAQHF. The gene calls are TRBV6-5 and TRBJ1-5, with a weak D call TRBD1 (6 bases). Trimming stripped 7 bases from V and 11 bases from J, with 18 bases between. Germline lookup yields CDR1 MNHEY and CDR2 SVGAGI. The CDR3 has 13 residues.

DNA for the CDR3: TGTGCCAGTAGTCCTACAGGGGGCTCTGGGGCCAACGTCCTGACTTTC. Translating it yields CASSPTGGSGANVLTF. V gene TRBV19 combines with J gene TRBJ2-6, with 8 bases fitting TRBD1. This CDR3 contains 16 residues. The V segment lost 5 bases and the J segment 0 bases; nucleotides outside the gene matches: 3. From germline, CDR1 is LNHDA and CDR2 SQIVND (reference sequence).

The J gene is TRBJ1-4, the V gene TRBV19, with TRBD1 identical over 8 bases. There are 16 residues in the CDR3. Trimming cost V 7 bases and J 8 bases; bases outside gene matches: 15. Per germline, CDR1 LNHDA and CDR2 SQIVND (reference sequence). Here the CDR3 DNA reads TGTGCCAGTACCCCAAGGCTGGACAGGGCAGGAGAAAAACTGTTTTTT. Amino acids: CASTPRLDRAGEKLFF.

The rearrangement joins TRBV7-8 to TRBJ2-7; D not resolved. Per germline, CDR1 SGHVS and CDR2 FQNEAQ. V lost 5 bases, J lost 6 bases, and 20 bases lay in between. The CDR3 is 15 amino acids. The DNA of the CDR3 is TGTGCCAGCAGCCTAAAAAAGGGTTTGGGTGTCGAGCAGTACTTC. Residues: CASSLKKGLGVEQYF.

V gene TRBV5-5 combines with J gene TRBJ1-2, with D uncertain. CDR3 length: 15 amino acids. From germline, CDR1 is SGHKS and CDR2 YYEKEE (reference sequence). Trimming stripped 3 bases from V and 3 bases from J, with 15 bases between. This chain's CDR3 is CASSYEVDIYYGYTF. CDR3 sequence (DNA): TGTGCCAGCAGCTATGAGGTCGACATATACTATGGCTACACCTTC.

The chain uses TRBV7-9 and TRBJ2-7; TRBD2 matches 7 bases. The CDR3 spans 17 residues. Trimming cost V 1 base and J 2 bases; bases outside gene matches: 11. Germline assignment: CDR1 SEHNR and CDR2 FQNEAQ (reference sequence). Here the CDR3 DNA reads TGTGCCAGCAGCTTAGGTGCCGGGGGAGGGAGGGCCTACGAGCAGTACTTC. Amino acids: CASSLGAGGGRAYEQYF.

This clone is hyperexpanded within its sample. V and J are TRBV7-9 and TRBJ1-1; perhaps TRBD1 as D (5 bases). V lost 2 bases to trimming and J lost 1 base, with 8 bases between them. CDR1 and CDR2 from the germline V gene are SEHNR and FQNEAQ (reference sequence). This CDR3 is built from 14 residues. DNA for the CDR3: TGTGCCAGCAGCTTAAGCGACAGGAACACTGAAGCTTTCTTT. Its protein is CASSLSDRNTEAFF.

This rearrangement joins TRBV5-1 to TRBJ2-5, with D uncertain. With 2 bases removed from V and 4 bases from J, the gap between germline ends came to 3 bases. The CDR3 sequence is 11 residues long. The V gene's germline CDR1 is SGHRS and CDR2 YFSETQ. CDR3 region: CASSFRETQYF. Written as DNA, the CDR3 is TGCGCCAGCAGCTTCCGAGAGACCCAGTACTTC.

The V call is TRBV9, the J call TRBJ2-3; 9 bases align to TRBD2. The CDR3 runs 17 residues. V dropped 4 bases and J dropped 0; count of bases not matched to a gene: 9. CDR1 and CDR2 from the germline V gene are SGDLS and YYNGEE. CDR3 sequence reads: CASSRSGAGGSTDTQYF. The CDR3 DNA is TGTGCCAGCAGCCGCAGCGGGGCGGGGGGGAGCACAGATACGCAGTATTTT.

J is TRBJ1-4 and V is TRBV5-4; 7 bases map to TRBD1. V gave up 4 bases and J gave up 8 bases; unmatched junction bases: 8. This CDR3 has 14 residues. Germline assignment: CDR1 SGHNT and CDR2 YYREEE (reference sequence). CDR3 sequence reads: CASSLDRVAEKLFF. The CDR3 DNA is TGTGCCAGCAGCCTAGACAGGGTGGCCGAAAAACTGTTTTTT. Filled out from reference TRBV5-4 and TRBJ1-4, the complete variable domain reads ETGVTQSPTHLIKTRGQQVTLRCSSQSGHNTVSWYQQALGQGPQFIFQYYREEENGRGNFPPRFSGLQFPNYSSELNVNALELDDSALYLCASSLDRVAEKLFFGSGTQLSVL.

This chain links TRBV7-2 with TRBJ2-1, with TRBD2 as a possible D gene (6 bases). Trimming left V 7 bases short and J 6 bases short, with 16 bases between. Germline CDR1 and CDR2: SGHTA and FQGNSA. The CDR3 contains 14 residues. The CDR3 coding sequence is TGTGCCAGCAATCGGAGGGCCTCGGGCAATGAGCAGTTCTTC. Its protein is CASNRRASGNEQFF.

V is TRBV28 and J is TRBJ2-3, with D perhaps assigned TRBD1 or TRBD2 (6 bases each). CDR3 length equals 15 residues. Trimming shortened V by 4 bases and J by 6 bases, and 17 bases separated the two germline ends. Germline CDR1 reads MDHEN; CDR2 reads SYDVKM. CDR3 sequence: CASSSGGVGGDTQYF. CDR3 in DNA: TGTGCCAGCAGTTCTGGCGGCGTAGGGGGGGATACGCAGTATTTT.

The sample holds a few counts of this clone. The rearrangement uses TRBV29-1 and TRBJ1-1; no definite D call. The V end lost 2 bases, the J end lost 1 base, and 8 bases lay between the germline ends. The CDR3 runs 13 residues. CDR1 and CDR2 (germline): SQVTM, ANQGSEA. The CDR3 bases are TGCAGCGTTGAATGGGTAGGGAACACTGAAGCTTTCTTT. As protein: CSVEWVGNTEAFF.

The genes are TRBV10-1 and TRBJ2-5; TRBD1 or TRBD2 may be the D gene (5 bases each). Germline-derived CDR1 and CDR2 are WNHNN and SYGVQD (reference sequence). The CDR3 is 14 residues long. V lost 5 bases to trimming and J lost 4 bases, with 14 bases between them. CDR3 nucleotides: TGCGCCAGCAGTAGGGCTAGCCAGGGAGAGACCCAGTACTTC. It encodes CASSRASQGETQYF.

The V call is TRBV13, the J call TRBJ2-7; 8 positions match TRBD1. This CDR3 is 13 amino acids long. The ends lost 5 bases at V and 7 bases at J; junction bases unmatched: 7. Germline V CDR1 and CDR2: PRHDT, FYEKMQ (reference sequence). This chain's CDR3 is CASSSQGAGEQYF. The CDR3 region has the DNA TGTGCCAGCAGCAGCCAGGGGGCAGGGGAGCAGTACTTC.

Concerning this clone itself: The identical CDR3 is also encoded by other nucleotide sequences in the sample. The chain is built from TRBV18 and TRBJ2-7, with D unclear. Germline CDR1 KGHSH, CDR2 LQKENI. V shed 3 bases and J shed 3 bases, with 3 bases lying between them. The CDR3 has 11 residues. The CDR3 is CASSPDYEQYF. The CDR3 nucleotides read TGTGCCAGCTCACCGGACTACGAGCAGTACTTC.

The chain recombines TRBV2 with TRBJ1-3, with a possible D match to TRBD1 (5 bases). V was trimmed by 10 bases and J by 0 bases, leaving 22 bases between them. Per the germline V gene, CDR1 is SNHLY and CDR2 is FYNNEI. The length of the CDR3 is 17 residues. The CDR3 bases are TGTGCCACCAAAAGCCCAGACAGATTTTACTCTGGAAACACCATATATTTT. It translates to CATKSPDRFYSGNTIYF. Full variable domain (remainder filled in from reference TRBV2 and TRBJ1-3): EPEVTQTPSHQVTQMGQEVILRCVPISNHLYFYWYRQILGQKVEFLVSFYNNEISEKSEIFDDQFSVERPDGSNFTLKIRSTKLEDSAMYFCATKSPDRFYSGNTIYFGEGSWLTVV.

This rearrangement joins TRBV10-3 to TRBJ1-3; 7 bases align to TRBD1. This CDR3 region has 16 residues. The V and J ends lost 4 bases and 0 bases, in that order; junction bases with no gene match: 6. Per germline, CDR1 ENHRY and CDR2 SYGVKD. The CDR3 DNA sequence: TGTGCCATCAGTGGGGGACAGCAGCTCTCTGGAAACACCATATATTTT. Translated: CAISGGQQLSGNTIYF.

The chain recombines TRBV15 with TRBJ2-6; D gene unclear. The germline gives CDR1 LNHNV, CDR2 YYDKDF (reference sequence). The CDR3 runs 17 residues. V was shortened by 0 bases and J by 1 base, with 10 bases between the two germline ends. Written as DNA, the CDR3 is TGTGCCACCAGCAGAGATCTAAGCCTATCTGGGGCCAACGTCCTGACTTTC. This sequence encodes CATSRDLSLSGANVLTF. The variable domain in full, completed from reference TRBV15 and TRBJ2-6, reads DAMVIQNPRYQVTQFGKPVTLSCSQTLNHNVMYWYQQKSSQAPKLLFHYYDKDFNNEADTPDNFQSRRPNTSFCFLDIRSPGLGDTAMYLCATSRDLSLSGANVLTFGAGSRLTVL.

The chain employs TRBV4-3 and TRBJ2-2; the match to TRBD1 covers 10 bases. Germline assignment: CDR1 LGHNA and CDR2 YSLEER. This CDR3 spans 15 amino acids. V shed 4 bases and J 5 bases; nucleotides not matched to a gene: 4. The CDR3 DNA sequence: TGCGCCAGCAGCCGAGGGACAGGGGCGACCGGGGAGCTGTTTTTT. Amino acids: CASSRGTGATGELFF.

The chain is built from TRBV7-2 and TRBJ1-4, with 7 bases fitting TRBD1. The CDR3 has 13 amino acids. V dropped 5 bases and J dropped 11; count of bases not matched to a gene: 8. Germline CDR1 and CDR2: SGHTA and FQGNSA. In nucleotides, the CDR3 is TGTGCCAGCAGCCTTAGACAGGGCGAGAAACTGTTTTTT. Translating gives CASSLRQGEKLFF.

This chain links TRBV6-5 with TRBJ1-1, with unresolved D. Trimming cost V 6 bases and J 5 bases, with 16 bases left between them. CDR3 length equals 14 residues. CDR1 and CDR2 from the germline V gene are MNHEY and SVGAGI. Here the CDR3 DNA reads TGTGCCAGCAGACAATATAGAAGTCGGACTGAAGCTTTCTTT. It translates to CASRQYRSRTEAFF.